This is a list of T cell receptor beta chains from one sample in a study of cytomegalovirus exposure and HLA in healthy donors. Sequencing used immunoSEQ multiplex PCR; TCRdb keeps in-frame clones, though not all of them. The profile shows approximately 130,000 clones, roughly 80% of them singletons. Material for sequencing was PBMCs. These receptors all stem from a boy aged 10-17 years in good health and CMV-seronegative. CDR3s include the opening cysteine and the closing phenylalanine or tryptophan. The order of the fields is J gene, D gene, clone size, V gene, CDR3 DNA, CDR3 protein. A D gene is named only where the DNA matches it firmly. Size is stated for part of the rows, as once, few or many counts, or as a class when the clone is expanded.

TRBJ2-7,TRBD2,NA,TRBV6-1,TGTGCCAGCCGGACTAGCGGCTCCTACGAGCAGTACTTC,CASRTSGSYEQYF
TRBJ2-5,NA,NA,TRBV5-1,TGCGCCAGCAGCAAAGCTAGCGGACAGCAAGAGACCCAGTACTTC,CASSKASGQQETQYF
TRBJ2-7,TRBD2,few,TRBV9,TGTGCCAGCATGGGCCCCGGGACTAGCGGGATCGGCGAGCAGTACTTC,CASMGPGTSGIGEQYF
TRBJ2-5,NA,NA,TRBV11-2,TGTGCCAGCAGCTCAGGACTAAAAGAGACCCAGTACTTC,CASSSGLKETQYF
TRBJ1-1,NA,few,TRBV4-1,TGCGCCAGCAGCCAAGGGGCTCGGTACATGAACACTGAAGCTTTCTTT,CASSQGARYMNTEAFF
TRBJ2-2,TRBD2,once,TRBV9,TGTGCCAGCAGCGTAGTGGCTAGCGGGATCGGCGGGGAGCTGTTTTTT,CASSVVASGIGGELFF
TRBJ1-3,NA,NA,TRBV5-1,TGCGCCAGCAGCTTGAATTGGGGGCAGAGGGGAAACACCATATATTTT,CASSLNWGQRGNTIYF
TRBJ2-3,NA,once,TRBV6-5,TGTGCCAGCAGCCTCGGTCCTGGGGCCACAGATACGCAGTATTTT,CASSLGPGATDTQYF
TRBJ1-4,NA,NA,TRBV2,TGTGCCAGCGGGAACCTACAGGGCAAGCAAAATGAAAAACTGTTTTTT,CASGNLQGKQNEKLFF
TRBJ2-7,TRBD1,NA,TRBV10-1,TGCGCCAGCAGTGATGGGACAGGGGAGGGCGAGCAGTACTTC,CASSDGTGEGEQYF
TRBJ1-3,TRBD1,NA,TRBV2,TGTGCCAGCACTCCGGACAGGGGTATAAGAAACACCATATATTTT,CASTPDRGIRNTIYF
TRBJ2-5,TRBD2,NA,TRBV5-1,TGCGCCAGCAGCTTGGTAGCGAGCGGGAGGACTAAAGAGACCCAGTACTTC,CASSLVASGRTKETQYF
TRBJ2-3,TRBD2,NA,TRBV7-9,TGTGCCAGCAGTTATAGTGGGACTAGCGGCACAGATACGCAGTATTTT,CASSYSGTSGTDTQYF
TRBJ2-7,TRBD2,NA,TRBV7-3,TGTGCCAGCAGCTTATTCTCGGGACTAGCGGGAGGCCCCTCCTACGAGCAGTACTTC,CASSLFSGLAGGPSYEQYF
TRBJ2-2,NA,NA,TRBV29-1,TGCAGCGCAGAAAACGCGAACACCGGGGAGCTGTTTTTT,CSAENANTGELFF
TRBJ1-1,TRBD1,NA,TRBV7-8,TGTGCCAGCAGCTTGTGGACAGGGAATATGAACACTGAAGCTTTCTTT,CASSLWTGNMNTEAFF
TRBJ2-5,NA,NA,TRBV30,TGTGCCTGGAGGCCTAGATCGGAGACCCAGTACTTC,CAWRPRSETQYF
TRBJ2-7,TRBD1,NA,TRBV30,TGTGCCTGGACCCGGGGACAGGGGGCTCACGAGCAGTACTTC,CAWTRGQGAHEQYF
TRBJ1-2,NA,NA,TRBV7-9,TGTGCCAGCCGTCCCGGGACATGGGATGGCTACACCTTC,CASRPGTWDGYTF
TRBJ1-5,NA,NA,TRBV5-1,TGCGCCAGCAGCTTGAGGGGAGGGGTTCAGCCCCAGCATTTT,CASSLRGGVQPQHF
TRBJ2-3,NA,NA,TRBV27,TGTGCCAGCAGTTTGCGCCCGACAGGGTATTTT,CASSLRPTGYF
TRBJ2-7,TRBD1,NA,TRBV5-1,TGCGCCAGCAGCTTGGGACAGGGTGCCCGCTACGAGCAGTACTTC,CASSLGQGARYEQYF
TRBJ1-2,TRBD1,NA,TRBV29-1,TGCAGCGTCGCCCCTGACAGGGACTATGGCTACACCTTC,CSVAPDRDYGYTF
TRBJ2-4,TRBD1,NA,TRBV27,TGTGCCAGCAGTGGCCGGGACAGGGGTAGGAGAAACATTCAGTACTTC,CASSGRDRGRRNIQYF
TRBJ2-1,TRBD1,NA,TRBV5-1,TGCGCCAGCAGCTTGGCCCTCTCTACAGGGGATGAGCAGTTCTTC,CASSLALSTGDEQFF
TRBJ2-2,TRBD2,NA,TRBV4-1,TGCGCCAGCAGCCAAGCCCCTAGCGGGAGCTGGGTGACCGGGGAGCTGTTTTTT,CASSQAPSGSWVTGELFF
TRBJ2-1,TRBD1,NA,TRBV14,TGTGCCAGCAGCCATCCGAAACAGGGGAATGAGCAGTTCTTC,CASSHPKQGNEQFF
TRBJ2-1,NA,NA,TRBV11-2,TGTGCCAGCAACTTGCTTAGCTCCTACAATGAGCAGTTCTTC,CASNLLSSYNEQFF
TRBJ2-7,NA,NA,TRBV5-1,TGCGCCAGCAGCGTGGTGGGGGGAACTGACGAGCAGTACTTC,CASSVVGGTDEQYF
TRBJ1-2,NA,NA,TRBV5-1,TGCGCCAGCAGCTTGGATAGGGGCACTAACTATGGCTACACCTTC,CASSLDRGTNYGYTF
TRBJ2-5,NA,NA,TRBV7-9,TGTGCCAGCAGCCCCAGGGCGCGTTACCAAGAGACCCAGTACTTC,CASSPRARYQETQYF
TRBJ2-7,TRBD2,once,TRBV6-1,TGTGCCACTTCCAGGGGCGGGAGGGACTACGAGCAGTACTTC,CATSRGGRDYEQYF
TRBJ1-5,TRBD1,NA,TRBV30,TGTGCCTGGAGGACGACAGGGGGATTTGGTCAGCCCCAGCATTTT,CAWRTTGGFGQPQHF
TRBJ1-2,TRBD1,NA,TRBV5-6,TGTGCCAGCAGCTTCCAACAGGGGGCGAACTATGGCTACACCTTC,CASSFQQGANYGYTF
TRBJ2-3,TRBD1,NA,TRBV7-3,TGTGCCAGCAGCGCTACAGGGGTTAGCACAGATACGCAGTATTTT,CASSATGVSTDTQYF